The text below deals with one TCR beta chain. Its target is not known. This record comes from a study of OX40 agonist ivuxolimab in advanced cancers. Study as a whole: Patients in the trial were receiving intravenous ivuxolimab every 2 weeks, at doses of 0.01 to 10 mg/kg.

Study outcomes and limitations: Relatively little clonal expansion, among the lowest observed, appeared in partial responders at 0.1-3.0 mg/kg.

The method was immunoSEQ multiplex PCR; TCRdb's version includes in-frame clones alone and lacks a portion of them. The sample yields tens of thousands of clones, around 83% seen once. The sequenced sample was CD4+ or CD8+ T cells sorted from blood, obtained in a trial of the OX40 agonist ivuxolimab. This clonotype was obtained from an adult with an advanced solid tumor such as melanoma, head and neck, liver or kidney cancer.

This CDR3 reads CASRSAGGFGGNEKLFF. The CDR3 bases are TGTGCCAGCAGGTCGGCGGGCGGTTTCGGGGGTAATGAAAAACTGTTTTTT. The J gene is TRBJ1-4, the V gene TRBV28, with TRBD1 as a possible D gene (5 bases). The CDR3 sequence is 17 residues long. The germline V gene has CDR1 MDHEN and CDR2 SYDVKM. V gave up 6 bases and J gave up 4 bases, with 21 bases separating them.